A selection of T cell receptor beta chains follows, all from one sample in a study of cytomegalovirus exposure and HLA in healthy donors. TCRdb's copy holds only in-frame clones and misses some; the assay was immunoSEQ multiplex PCR. The sample carries 90,000 to 120,000 clones, around 82% recorded once. The sequenced material came from PBMCs. These TCRs come from a woman aged 18-30 years in good health and CMV-seronegative. Each CDR3 is given with its conserved first and last residue.

CDR3 length,V gene,CDR3 protein
15,TRBV13,CASTSRAGPRETQYF
13,TRBV18,CASSPSNAYGYTF
18,TRBV25-1,CASSEILGDRGFQETQYF
11,TRBV20-1,CSANPRQQAFF
16,TRBV4-1,CASSQPLAGGEETQYF
14,TRBV5-6,CASTNISTNEKLFF
16,TRBV11-2,CASSLTVSDFNYGYTF
12,TRBV6-5,CASSSLYYEQYF
11,TRBV30,CAWGQEETQYF
13,TRBV6-5,CASSEEGQYEQYF
12,TRBV7-9,CASSPSGHGYTF
14,TRBV7-9,CAGGERRKPTEQYF
14,TRBV9,CASSVVGGGYEQFF
11,TRBV30,CAWAQLAEAFF
14,TRBV6-6,CASSYRGRRNEQYF
15,TRBV11-2,CASSSLRSGANVLTF
13,TRBV18,CASSPGQTYEQYF
15,TRBV7-2,CASSLVGQGTYEQYF
12,TRBV2,CASSDRGYEQYF
13,TRBV4-2,CASSPPGTGELFF